This T cell receptor beta chain originates from a study of blood T cells in healthy people across ages. This CDR3 spans 15 amino acids. Germline V lookup: CDR1 SGDLS, CDR2 YYNGEE. With 7 bases removed from V and 7 bases from J, the gap between germline ends came to 21 bases. A sample-barcoded 5' primer and a J-beta primer mix were used in a second PCR of roughly 6 to 11 cycles. TCRdb itself ran the 5' RACE reads through MiXCR, one entry per CDR3 protein. The sample records 550,000 to 600,000 distinct CDR3 sequences, roughly a quarter being singletons. The amount of total RNA extracted per sample was at least 5 micrograms.

The sequence came from a woman in her 70s in good health. The sequencing input was blood. The chain joins TRBV9 to TRBJ1-5; D is undetermined. Here the CDR3 reads CASGENGIREQPQHF. The CDR3 nucleotides read TGTGCCAGCGGGGAAAACGGGATAAGGGAGCAGCCCCAGCATTTT.